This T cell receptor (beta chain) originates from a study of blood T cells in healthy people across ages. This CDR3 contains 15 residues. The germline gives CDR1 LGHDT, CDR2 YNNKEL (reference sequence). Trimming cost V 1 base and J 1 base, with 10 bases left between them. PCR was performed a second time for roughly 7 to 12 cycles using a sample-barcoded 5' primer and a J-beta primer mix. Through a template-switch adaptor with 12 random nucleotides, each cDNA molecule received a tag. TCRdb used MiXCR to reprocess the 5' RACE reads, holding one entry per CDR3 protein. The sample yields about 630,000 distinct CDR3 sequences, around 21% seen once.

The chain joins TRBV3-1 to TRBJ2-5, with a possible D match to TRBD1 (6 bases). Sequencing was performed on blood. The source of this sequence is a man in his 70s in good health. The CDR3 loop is CASSQAGTLQETQYF. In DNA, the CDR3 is TGTGCCAGCAGCCAAGCCGGGACACTCCAAGAGACCCAGTACTTC.